This TCR beta chain appears in the sequencing data of a study of CD8 T cells in Susac syndrome. Negative isolation yielded CD8+ and CD4+ T cells; FACS enriched TEMRA cells. Random hexamers were used to reverse transcribe roughly 0.5 to 1 ug of RNA. TCRdb itself ran the immunoSEQ multiplex PCR reads through MiXCR, one entry per CDR3 protein. The repertoire holds approximately 70,000 distinct CDR3 sequences, with roughly 95% as singletons. CDR1 is SNHLY and CDR2 is FYNNEI in the germline V gene. The CDR3 length is 15 residues. The V end lost 6 bases, the J end lost 10 bases, and 19 bases lay between the germline ends.

The source of this sequence is a human donor with multiple sclerosis. The chain employs TRBV2 and TRBJ1-6, with D possibly TRBD1 on 5 matching bases. The sequenced sample consisted of CD4+ T cells from PBMCs. The CDR3: CASRTDMRGGSPLHF. CDR3 nucleotide sequence: TGTGCCAGCAGGACTGACATGAGGGGCGGATCACCCCTCCACTTT.